This T cell receptor beta chain appears in the sequencing data of a study of blood T cell repertoires in COVID-19. Study context: Spain, Italy and the United States supplied samples that represented acute and convalescent COVID-19.

As originally analysed: Reference gene primer amplification in the assay estimated nucleated cell counts. TCRdb's table, derived via immunoSEQ multiplex PCR, lists solely in-frame clones and lacks some. The V and J calls and clone size were taken over from that table, and D and trimming were inferred from the DNA. The repertoire includes more than 45,000 clones, 75% to 90% of them detected once, and around 1.5% sits in the top ten. J was trimmed by 11 bases and V by 6 bases; bases with no gene match: 5. This CDR3 is 13 amino acids long. CDR1 and CDR2 (germline): MDHEN, SYDVKM. This sequence was found in a man aged 55 to 69 with acute or convalescent COVID-19. V usage is TRBV28 and J usage is TRBJ2-4; 12 bases map to TRBD2. The sequenced material came from peripheral blood. The CDR3 bases are TGTGCCAGCAGAAGGACTAGCGGGACGGTTCAGTACTTC. Translating gives CASRRTSGTVQYF.